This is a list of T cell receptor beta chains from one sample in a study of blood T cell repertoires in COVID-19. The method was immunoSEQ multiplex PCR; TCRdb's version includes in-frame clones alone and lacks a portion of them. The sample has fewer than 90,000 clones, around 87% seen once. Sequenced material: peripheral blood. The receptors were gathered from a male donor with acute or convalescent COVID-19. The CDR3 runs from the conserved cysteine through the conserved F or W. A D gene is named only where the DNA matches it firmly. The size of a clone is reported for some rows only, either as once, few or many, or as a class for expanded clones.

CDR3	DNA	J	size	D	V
CASSLVGLGGQYF	TGTGCCAGCAGCCTCGTTGGACTAGGGGGGCAGTATTTT	TRBJ2-3	.	.	TRBV9
CASSRSGVADTQYF	TGTGCCAGCAGCCGTAGCGGGGTAGCAGATACGCAGTATTTT	TRBJ2-3	.	TRBD2	TRBV6-5
CASSSAWQGSDEQYF	TGTGCCAGCAGTTCCGCCTGGCAGGGTTCGGACGAGCAGTACTTC	TRBJ2-7	.	.	TRBV27
CASSFGRGNTEAFF	TGTGCCAGCAGCTTCGGCAGGGGGAACACTGAAGCTTTCTTT	TRBJ1-1	once	.	TRBV7-3
CASSLDRFSNQPQHF	TGTGCCAGCAGCTTGGACAGGTTTAGCAATCAGCCCCAGCATTTT	TRBJ1-5	once	.	TRBV5-8
CASSRQGSSGNTIYF	TGTGCCAGCAGTAGACAGGGCTCCTCTGGAAACACCATATATTTT	TRBJ1-3	.	TRBD1	TRBV7-8
CASSSDLGSTDTQYF	TGTGCCAGCAGCTCGGACTTGGGGAGCACAGATACGCAGTATTTT	TRBJ2-3	.	.	TRBV6-4
CAWSNRDGGDGYTF	TGTGCCTGGAGTAACCGGGACGGGGGGGATGGCTACACCTTC	TRBJ1-2	.	.	TRBV30
CASRSRTGEETQYF	TGCGCCAGCAGGAGTAGAACAGGGGAAGAGACCCAGTACTTC	TRBJ2-5	.	TRBD1	TRBV5-1
CASSVGPVMNTEAFF	TGTGCCAGCAGCGTAGGTCCGGTCATGAACACTGAAGCTTTCTTT	TRBJ1-1	.	.	TRBV9
CASSILGTDNEQFF	TGTGCCAGTAGTATTCTCGGGACAGACAATGAGCAGTTCTTC	TRBJ2-1	.	TRBD1	TRBV19
CASSPDDGAGNTIYF	TGCGCCAGCAGCCCAGACGACGGAGCTGGAAACACCATATATTTT	TRBJ1-3	.	.	TRBV5-1
CASSVGGLPNNEQFF	TGTGCCAGCAGCGTAGGAGGGCTACCAAACAATGAGCAGTTCTTC	TRBJ2-1	.	.	TRBV9
CASSLGGNSYEQYF	TGCGCCAGCAGCTTGGGAGGGAACTCCTACGAGCAGTACTTC	TRBJ2-7	.	.	TRBV5-1
CASSLRGLGETQYF	TGTGCCAGCAGTTTAAGGGGGTTGGGAGAGACCCAGTACTTC	TRBJ2-5	.	.	TRBV27
CAWSIQGTETQYF	TGTGCCTGGAGTATACAGGGGACAGAGACCCAGTACTTC	TRBJ2-5	.	TRBD1	TRBV30
CSVGVGRDQPQHF	TGCAGCGTTGGTGTGGGGAGAGATCAGCCCCAGCATTTT	TRBJ1-5	.	.	TRBV29-1
CASSVAGRGETQYF	TGTGCCAGCAGCGTAGCGGGAAGGGGGGAGACCCAGTACTTC	TRBJ2-5	.	.	TRBV9